This entry lists 9 T cell receptor beta chains sequenced from one sample in a study of CD8 T cells in ankylosing spondylitis. Points from the study as a whole: Among TCR beta sequences, a motif of under ten highly homologous variants appeared characteristic of ankylosing spondylitis blood.

MiXCR, applied by TCRdb to the 5' RACE reads, yields one record per CDR3 protein. The repertoire holds roughly 370,000 distinct CDR3 sequences, with about a fifth as singletons. No antigens are known for them. What was sequenced was blood, either unsorted or a sorted T cell fraction (not recorded which). These receptors came from a male donor with ankylosing spondylitis.

This chain uses TRBV19 with TRBJ1-2; tentative D call: TRBD1 (5 bases). CDR1 LNHDA and CDR2 SQIVND come from the germline V gene (reference sequence). This CDR3 contains 14 residues. The V gene lost 3 bases and the J gene lost 0 bases, with 8 bases spanning the gap. The CDR3 sequence is CASSIVRANYGYTF. CDR3 bases: TGTGCCAGTAGTATCGTCAGGGCTAACTATGGCTACACCTTC.

A few counts support this clonotype. The chain uses TRBV29-1 and TRBJ2-5, with a tentative D call TRBD2 (6 bases). V gave up 4 bases and J gave up 5 bases, with 8 bases separating them. This CDR3 spans 11 amino acids. Germline V CDR1 and CDR2: SQVTM, ANQGSEA. CDR3 sequence (DNA): TGCAGCGTTGCGGGAGCGGAGACCCAGTACTTC. It is translated as CSVAGAETQYF.

This clonotype was detected a few times. The CDR3 spells CASRGTGVRTEAFF. CDR3 coding DNA: TGTGCCAGCAGAGGAACAGGGGTTAGGACTGAAGCTTTCTTT. The chain is built from TRBV12-3 or TRBV12-4 and TRBJ1-1; the match to TRBD1 covers 7 bases. Losses at the gene ends were 6 bases for V and 5 bases for J; bases not matched to a gene: 9. The CDR3 is 14 amino acids.

The J gene is TRBJ2-1, the V gene TRBV2; 9 nucleotides agree with TRBD1. The CDR3 is made up of 15 amino acids. In germline, CDR1 is SNHLY, CDR2 FYNNEI. Losses at the gene ends were 4 bases for V and 8 bases for J; bases not matched to a gene: 9. This CDR3 is CASSARDRAVHEQFF. As DNA, the CDR3 is TGTGCCAGCAGTGCCCGGGACAGGGCAGTACATGAGCAGTTCTTC.

This clonotype was picked up a small number of times. The chain uses TRBV24-1 and TRBJ2-1, with a possible D match to TRBD1 (6 bases). V was trimmed by 5 bases and J by 4 bases, leaving 17 bases between them. This CDR3 is 16 amino acids long. The germline gives CDR1 KGHDR, CDR2 SFDVKD. CDR3 region: CATSGGRRGHYNEQFF. Written as DNA, the CDR3 is TGTGCCACCAGTGGGGGAAGAAGGGGACATTACAATGAGCAGTTCTTC.

The chain links TRBV6-2 or TRBV6-3 to TRBJ2-5; 8 bases match TRBD2. The CDR3 is 13 amino acids. Per the germline V gene, CDR1 is MNHEY and CDR2 is SVGEGT. V lost 6 bases and J lost 5; bases outside the gene matches: 5. The CDR3 DNA is TGTGCCAGCAGGAGAGCGGGAGTGGAGACCCAGTACTTC. It is translated as CASRRAGVETQYF.

The chain has TRBV7-7 and TRBJ2-2; possible D gene TRBD1, 6 bases. V gave up 5 bases and J gave up 2 bases, with 9 bases separating them. The CDR3 loop spans 14 amino acids. Germline CDR1 SSHAT, CDR2 FNYEAQ (reference sequence). The CDR3 DNA is TGTGCCAGCAGCCAGGACAGAAACACCGGGGAGCTGTTTTTT. It encodes CASSQDRNTGELFF.

This clonotype came up many times. The chain uses TRBV5-1 and TRBJ1-2; 9 bases are shared with TRBD1. The J segment lost 4 bases and the V segment lost 7 bases, leaving 11 bases of the junction unmatched. CDR3 size: 15 residues. CDR1 and CDR2 from the germline V gene are SGHRS and YFSETQ. The CDR3 DNA sequence: TGCGCCAGCGGACCGGCGGGACAGGGTTTCTATGGCTACACCTTC. Translated: CASGPAGQGFYGYTF.

This chain joins TRBV7-8 and TRBJ2-1; the D gene is possibly TRBD2 (5 bases). This CDR3 spans 18 amino acids. CDR1 SGHVS and CDR2 FQNEAQ come from the germline V gene. V was cut by 1 base and J by 9 bases, with 25 bases left in between. CDR3 sequence: CASSLVLGFREELSEQFF. In DNA, the CDR3 is TGTGCCAGCAGCTTAGTTTTGGGTTTTCGGGAAGAGTTAAGTGAGCAGTTCTTC.